This T cell receptor beta chain is drawn from a study of cytomegalovirus exposure and HLA in healthy donors (TCRdb year 2017). The study in broad terms: An earlier analysis of approximately 640 of the donors reported 250 to 350 Gb of sequence data and roughly 110 million unique TCR beta sequences from about 200 million T cells. Roughly 300 gigabases of sequencing data and some 85 million unique TCR sequences were included in an early release covering several hundred HLA-typed donors. Among the roughly 430 genotyped donors, around 81% belonged to the genetic ancestry cluster associated with self-reported Caucasian donors. The study aimed to test whether cataloging public T cell receptors could reveal signatures of past pathogen exposure. The study profiled the T cell repertoires of hundreds of subjects by immunosequencing and related them to cytomegalovirus serostatus. Along with the approximately 600-subject first cohort, a separate validation cohort of over a hundred different subjects was used. High-throughput TCR immunosequencing, statistical association of individual TCRs with disease status, and machine learning were combined to predict cytomegalovirus infection status. To study patterns of TCR occurrence, a later analysis re-analyzed previously published TCR beta repertoires from around 660 donors and added high-resolution HLA genotyping. Rather than drawing on any new phenotypic data, the later analysis identified candidate immune exposures from TCR beta sequences and the way those sequences occurred across donors. An earlier analysis of a few hundred of the donors applied high-throughput TCR beta sequencing to assess whether each TCR beta V gene segment acted as functional or pseudogenic. Donor age, sex, ethnicity and CMV serostatus were compiled alongside the repertoire data. Genome-wide SNP genotypes for about 65% of the 666 donors were used in a later genetic analysis, which treated that subset as a discovery cohort. Every discovery cohort repertoire had been produced on one sequencing platform. Both class I and class II loci were covered by HLA typing, at four-digit resolution. Typing coverage differed by locus: A, B, C, DRB1 and DQB1 were typed in about 620-630 donors, DQA1 in 522, DPA1 in 600 to 610, and DPB1 in 450 to 490. A handful of DR-DQ haplotypes were handled as single units for association and clustering because linkage in the cohort was strong. Among some 400 genotyped donors of the cohort, an average of around 240,000 unique TCR beta nucleotide sequences was sequenced per donor, of which 15% to 20% were non-productive. The paper as a whole reports these results and caveats: An association between a missense DCLRE1C variant and V-gene and J-gene trimming of TCR beta chains was found in a later genetic analysis and replicated in an independent cohort. In an earlier analysis of some 500 of the donors, most TCR beta V segments appeared in productive rearrangements about 87% or about 30% of the time, broadly matching IMGT annotations. Most TCR sequences were seen in very few donors, while some public TCRs were found in many individuals. In vitro tests confirmed that three of the cytomegalovirus-associated TCR beta chains recognize cytomegalovirus antigens. CMV serostatus was the only immune exposure information available for the cohort. A later analysis found that most CMV-associated TCR beta chains appeared HLA-restricted, with HLA associations seemingly driven largely by CMV exposure. Several of the top co-occurrence clusters appeared to be linked to parvovirus B19, influenza, CMV and Epstein-Barr virus, according to a later analysis. Assigning TCR associations to individual alleles was difficult when HLA alleles, especially DR and DQ, strongly co-occurred. In a later analysis, the rate of TCR association differed among HLA loci, with DRB1 alleles having the most associated TCRs and HLA-C alleles having the fewest. The study gave a list of some 150 TCR beta chains associated with cytomegalovirus. Some IMGT-functional V segments, including TRBV6-2 and TRBV6-3, could not be told apart with the 87-base-pair reads, so those segments were excluded. A further reported finding was that TCR beta sequences accurately predicted the HLA-A and HLA-B alleles for most subjects in the first cohort. The authors suggested that the approach could potentially be generalized to other disease states and immunological phenotypes. At a false discovery rate of 0.05, a later analysis linked about 17,000 TCR beta sequences to specific HLA alleles. Compared with equally common non-associated chains, HLA-associated TCR beta chains in a later analysis were more clonally expanded and had lower generation probabilities. HLA typing was unavailable for some donors at each locus, so association tests used only the typed subset. In a later genetic analysis, fewer N-insertions in productive TCRs were reported among donors in an Asian-associated ancestry cluster than the approximately 670-donor mean. In both the original and validation cohorts, the classifier was reported to diagnose cytomegalovirus status with high specificity and sensitivity. Because counts were too low, about 18 rarely observed V segments, including chromosome 9 orphons, were excluded from the earlier analysis of some 540 of the donors. Linkage disequilibrium might explain the correlated functional status among segregating V segments, but an unknown experimental factor could not be ruled out. The presence/absence analyses assumed that sequencing depth was roughly uniform across donors, and that assumption may not be true. The cohort was sequenced for TCR beta chains only, and without alpha or paired-chain data the features that could be detected were limited. The sequencing pipeline was judged likely to have produced a cluster of highly shared sequence variants as a technical artifact.

The cohort comprised fewer than 750 healthy bone marrow donors. At the time of sampling, all cohort members were nominally healthy, though unrecorded immune exposures were likely present. The donor tested CMV seropositive and was one of the 289 seropositive cohort members. A peripheral blood sample was provided by each donor, and peripheral blood mononuclear cells were used for TCR beta sequencing. Genomic DNA was extracted from the blood cell samples with the Qiagen DNeasy Blood Extraction Kit. The method was the immunoSEQ multiplex PCR assay. A mixture of 60 forward primers for TCR Vbeta segments and 13 reverse primers for TCR Jbeta segments was used in the multiplex PCR. Amplification of the CDR3 region of rearranged TCR beta genes was performed with a multiplex PCR assay on genomic DNA. The Illumina HiSeq System was used to sequence the amplified TCR beta libraries as 87-base-pair reads. In the source study's methods: A later analysis tallied around 82 million unique TCR beta chains across the 666 repertoires, and about 10 million of those chains were shared by two or more donors. A nearest-neighbor algorithm error-corrected the raw reads and collapsed the reads into unique sequences, merging closely related sequences to remove PCR and sequencing errors. To assign V, D and J gene segments, CDR3 sequences were aligned to IMGT reference sequences. Each retained sequence needed at least a six-nucleotide match to both a V gene segment and a J gene segment. A rearrangement was called productive if the CDR3 had no stop codons and remained in frame with V and J, and every other rearrangement was called non-productive. CDR3 was defined according to IMGT convention as the region running from the second conserved V-encoded cysteine to the conserved J-encoded phenylalanine. The earlier analysis of roughly 590 of the donors excluded any sequence lacking an unambiguous match to a single V gene segment. In an earlier analysis of around 600 of the donors, V segments were called functional above 56.7% productive rearrangements and were called segregating when the between-donor standard deviation exceeded 5%. A statistical classification framework was developed to diagnose cytomegalovirus status using the catalog of TCR beta chain sequences. V and J gene assignment, in a later analysis, came from comparing TCR nucleotide sequences with IMGT/GENE-DB human TR gene sequences. A later analysis assigned CDR3 sequences and most-parsimonious VDJ recombination scenarios with the TCRdist pipeline. In a later analysis, each TCR beta chain was defined by its CDR3 amino acid sequence together with its V-gene family, and reads without a unique V-gene family were excluded. As a way to deal with suspected cross-contamination and a sequencing artifact, a later analysis dropped 450 to 700 nucleotide sequences that were highly shared and had low generation probability. A later analysis calculated a clonal expansion index for each public chain from normalized within-repertoire ranks of inferred template counts. In a later analysis, generation probabilities were computed with a VDJ recombination model fitted to out-of-frame rearrangements, and the resulting probabilities were checked against IGoR. In a later analysis, TCR-TCR, TCR-HLA and TCR-CMV co-occurrence was scored with hypergeometric tests, and a repertoire-size bias correction was applied to TCR pairs. To estimate false discovery rates, a later analysis permuted the HLA or CMV assignments 20 times. In a later analysis, co-occurring TCRs were grouped using DBSCAN, with TCRdist sequence similarity added in when clustering inside HLA-allele-positive subsets. For co-occurrence clustering, repertoires with fewer than 30,000 or more than 120,000 public chains were excluded, along with five or six repertoires with anomalous nucleotide sharing. The source is immuneACCESS, and TCRdb retained only in-frame sequences with V and J called. Part of the clones is not carried over; for the studies checked, unresolved V genes explain less than half of this, and the remainder is unexplained. That table furnishes V, J and clone size, whereas the DNA furnished D and trimming. The sample yields fewer than 85,000 clones; about three quarters were counted once. The ten biggest clones cover 9.5% to 13% of the sample.

As concerns this clone: It has no known antigen specificity. One base away there is no much larger clone; base qualities are not given.

V loses 7 bases of germline sequence and J loses 7 bases, and the interval between the two ends is 19 bases. CDR1 and CDR2 are drawn from the germline V gene: MDHEN, SYDVKM. Including cysteine and phenylalanine, the CDR3 has 14 amino acids. Kept here is only the CDR3 DNA, which spans 42 bases and is read in frame from base 1. In this chain, TRBV28 is recombined with TRBJ1-1, with the D gene too uncertain to name. This receptor was obtained from a woman in her forties in good health and CMV-seropositive. The source material was PBMCs. The DNA sequence follows: TGTGCCAGCACCCGAGGCAACCATTACCGTGAAGCTTTCTTT. Its protein reads: CASTRGNHYREAFF.